A selection of T cell receptor beta chains follows, all from one sample in a study of shared clonotypes between healthy human individuals. The assay was immunoSEQ multiplex PCR, and TCRdb's table has in-frame clones only and misses some. The sample holds about 490,000 clones, 70% to 85% seen once. The sample taken for sequencing was PBMCs. The receptors were gathered from a woman aged 40 to 49 in good health. Some clones in this sample may be carry-over from other donors' samples. The conserved cysteine and the conserved F or W are not part of the CDR3 here.

len: 12
v_gene: TRBV30
CDR3aa: AWSVGRSTYGYT

len: 11
v_gene: TRBV5-4
CDR3aa: ASSREIDEKLF

len: 12
v_gene: TRBV7-2
CDR3aa: ASSKSMVNTEAF

len: 13
v_gene: TRBV19
CDR3aa: ASTSRGQNTGELF

len: 11
v_gene: TRBV30
CDR3aa: AWSPPGRNEQY

len: 11
v_gene: TRBV7-2
CDR3aa: ASSRKGGETQY

len: 14
v_gene: TRBV11-2
CDR3aa: ASSLDWSGNSYEQY

len: 13
v_gene: TRBV11-2
CDR3aa: ASSSPTGSPDEQY

len: 12
v_gene: TRBV9
CDR3aa: ASSERTESYEQY

len: 12
v_gene: TRBV5-1
CDR3aa: ASSLPGPQETQY

len: 12
v_gene: TRBV6-1
CDR3aa: ASFLTRAANEQF